This T cell receptor (beta chain) was identified in a study of cytomegalovirus exposure and HLA in healthy donors. Broader study findings: In a later analysis, most CMV-associated TCR beta chains appeared HLA-restricted.

Trimming took off 5 bases at V and 10 bases at J, with 20 bases between the two ends. The CDR3 sequence is 15 residues long. The germline V gene has CDR1 SGHAT and CDR2 FQNNGV. In regard to this clone: Antigen: not known.

The PCR was carried out with 60 Vbeta primers and 13 Jbeta primers. Produced via immunoSEQ multiplex PCR; TCRdb's table is partial and in-frame only. The sample has about 190,000 clones; about three quarters are singletons. Sequencing was done on a sample of PBMCs. The origin of this receptor is a woman in her twenties or thirties in good health and CMV-seropositive. The V call is TRBV11-2, the J call TRBJ1-4, with no clear D. The CDR3 bases are TGTGCCAGCAGCCCCCCGGGAGGCCGACTAAGAAAACTGTTTTTT. This translates into CASSPPGGRLRKLFF.